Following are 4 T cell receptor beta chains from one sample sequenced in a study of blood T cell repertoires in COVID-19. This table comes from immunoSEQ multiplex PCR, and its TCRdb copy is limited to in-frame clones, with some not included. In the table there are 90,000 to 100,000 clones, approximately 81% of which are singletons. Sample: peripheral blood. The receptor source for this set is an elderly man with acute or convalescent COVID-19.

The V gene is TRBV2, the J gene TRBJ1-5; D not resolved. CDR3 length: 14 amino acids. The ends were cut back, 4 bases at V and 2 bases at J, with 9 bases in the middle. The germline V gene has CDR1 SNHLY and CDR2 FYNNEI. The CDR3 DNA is TGTGCCAGCAGTGGGTCCGGAGGCAATCAGCCCCAGCATTTT. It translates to CASSGSGGNQPQHF.

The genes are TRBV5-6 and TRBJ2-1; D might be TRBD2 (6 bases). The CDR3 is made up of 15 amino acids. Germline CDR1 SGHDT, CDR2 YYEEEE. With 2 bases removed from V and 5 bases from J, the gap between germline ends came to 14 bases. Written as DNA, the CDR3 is TGTGCCAGCAGCTTCCCGGGACTGCTGAACAATGAGCAGTTCTTC. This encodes CASSFPGLLNNEQFF.

The CDR3 loop is CASSDRNRGPGYTF. CDR3 DNA: TGTGCCAGCAGTGACCGGAACAGGGGGCCCGGCTACACCTTC. The V and J genes are TRBV6-1 and TRBJ1-2, with 9 bases fitting TRBD1. This CDR3 comprises 14 residues. Germline lookup yields CDR1 MNHNS and CDR2 SASEGT. The junction had 7 bases not matched to a gene; V was cut back by 3 bases and J by 8 bases.

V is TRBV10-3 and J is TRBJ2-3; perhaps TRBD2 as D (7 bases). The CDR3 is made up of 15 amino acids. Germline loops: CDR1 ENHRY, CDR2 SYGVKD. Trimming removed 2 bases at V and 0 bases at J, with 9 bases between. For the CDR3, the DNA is TGTGCCATCAGTGAGGGGGGGGGCAGCACAGATACGCAGTATTTT. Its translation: CAISEGGGSTDTQYF.